The clone carrying this T cell receptor (beta chain) was detected only a few times. Its target is unknown. The source of the sample is a study of post-analysis software for immune sequencing data. Study information: Relapsing-remitting, secondary progressive and progressive-relapsing courses of multiple sclerosis were included.

Study-level results: Strong co-clustering by F measure linked samples that shared a preparation batch. Relative to controls, patients had a handful of TRBV segments at higher frequency, with TRBV5-6, TRBV5-1 and TRBV20-1 among these. Comparison with controls showed significantly lower normalized Chao1 diversity in multiple sclerosis patients.

Germline V gene lookup returns CDR1 DFQATT and CDR2 SNEGSKA (reference sequence). Deletions cut 5 bases from V and 4 bases from J, with 25 bases between. This CDR3 has 17 residues. The library was made from cDNA and included unique molecular identifiers. TCRdb re-derived calls from the PCR reads in MiXCR, one entry per CDR3 protein. The data contain about 770,000 distinct CDR3 sequences, about 43% of them singletons. The sequenced sample was blood. The TCR was taken from a girl between 10 and 17 years old with multiple sclerosis. The chain uses TRBV20-1 and TRBJ2-3; D perhaps matches TRBD2 (6 bases). CDR3 loop: CSAPDLRGNVSPDTQYF. The CDR3, as DNA: TGCAGTGCTCCGGACCTCCGGGGGAACGTCTCTCCAGATACGCAGTATTTT.